This TCR beta chain was identified during a study of blood T cell repertoires in COVID-19. In the study overall: COVID-19 samples collected from the United States, Italy and Spain covered acute and convalescent phases. The analysed material was cDNA or gDNA that came from T cells, B-cell-depleted T cells, or PBMCs.

The method was immunoSEQ multiplex PCR; TCRdb's version includes in-frame clones alone and lacks a portion of them. Among 150,000 to 200,000 clones listed, about 85% were seen once. V shed 5 bases, J shed 7 bases, and the junction held 7 bases outside the gene matches. The CDR3 runs to 14 residues. The germline gives CDR1 MNHEY, CDR2 SVGAGI. The clonotype originates from a middle-aged man with acute or convalescent COVID-19. The chain couples TRBV6-5 to TRBJ2-2; TRBD1 aligns across 7 bases. The sequenced sample was peripheral blood. CDR3: CASSRQGVGGELFF. In DNA form, the CDR3 reads TGTGCCAGCAGTCGACAGGGTGTCGGCGGGGAGCTGTTTTTT.